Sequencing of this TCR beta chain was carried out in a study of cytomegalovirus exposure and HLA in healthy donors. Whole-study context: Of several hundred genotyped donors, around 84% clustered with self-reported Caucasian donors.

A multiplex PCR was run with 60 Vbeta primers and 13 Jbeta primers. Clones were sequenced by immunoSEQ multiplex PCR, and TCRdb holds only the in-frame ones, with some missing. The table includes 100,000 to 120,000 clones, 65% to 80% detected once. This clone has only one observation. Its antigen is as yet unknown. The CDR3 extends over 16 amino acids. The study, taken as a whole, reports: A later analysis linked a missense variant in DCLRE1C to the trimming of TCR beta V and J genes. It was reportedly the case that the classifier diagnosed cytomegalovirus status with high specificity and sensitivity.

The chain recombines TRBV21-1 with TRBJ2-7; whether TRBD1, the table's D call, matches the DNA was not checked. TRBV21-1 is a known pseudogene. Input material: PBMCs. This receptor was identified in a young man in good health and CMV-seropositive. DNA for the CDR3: TGTGCCAGCAGCTCCCGGGACATCAGGAGCTCCTACGAGCAGTACTTC. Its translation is CASSSRDIRSSYEQYF.